The sequence of this T cell receptor (beta chain) was determined in a study of shared clonotypes between healthy human individuals (dated by TCRdb to about 2020). Concerning the study at large: A couple of women and a few men aged 18 to 49 years were included in the cohort. For each donor, CD4 naive and CD4 memory were each run on three plates, CD8 naive on two plates, and CD8 memory on one plate. The study deeply sequenced blood TCR repertoires of about 5 healthy adults to estimate repertoire size and the extent of clonotype sharing between individuals. To increase sequencing depth and limit assay-specific biases, TCR repertoire library preparation and sequencing were carried out by different laboratories using diverse techniques. Between about 0.85 and 8.9 billion PBMCs per donor were obtained by leukapheresis. Results the study describes overall, beyond this receptor: Naive subsets generally had larger estimated clonotype richness than memory subsets. The small number of donors limited the genetic and exposure-history diversity represented. Compared with non-shared clonotypes, clonotypes shared by all four sorted-subset donors had higher generation probabilities. Sharing across a few donors was observed for around 5% of naive CD4, over 3% of naive CD8, 2% to 2.5% of memory CD4, and approximately 0.41% of memory CD8 clonotypes. Rarefaction of sorted-subset datasets indicated incomplete sequencing despite the large sequencing depth. Based on pairwise subsampling, the degree of clonotype sharing among donors was expected to be affected by sequencing depth. Sampling was restricted to blood, and TCR repertoires in tissues likely differ from the TCR repertoires found in blood.

Including cysteine and phenylalanine, the CDR3 has 15 amino acids. The kept DNA is CDR3 alone, 45 bases in frame from the first base. The CDR1 and CDR2 encoded by the germline V gene (reference sequence) are SGHNT and YYREEE. Ends trimmed: V by 5 bases, J by 5 bases; bases unmatched to a gene: 8. Donors were healthy HIV-negative adults with no recently reported acute infections or vaccinations. Only Caucasian adults living in Nashville, Tennessee, USA were represented among the donors. Magnetic negative selection was used to enrich CD4+ T cells, after which naive cells were positively selected on CD45RA and the negative fraction became the memory subset. After blood collection by leukapheresis, PBMCs were isolated using Ficoll-Histopaque density gradient centrifugation and then cryopreserved in the vapor phase of liquid nitrogen. Analytical flow cytometry was used to check the purity and quantity of every magnetically sorted T cell population. Genomic DNA was isolated from each sorted fraction and quantified by UV absorbance on a Nanodrop 2000c.

Using the deep immunoSEQ assay, multiplex PCR amplified TCR CDR3 regions from genomic DNA. Extracted genomic DNA from each cell subset was distributed evenly across all wells of several immunoSEQ 96-well plates, and each plate was treated as a replicate. For sorted subsets, about 210 ng of genomic DNA, equivalent to 30,000 or so T cell genomes, went into each replicate PCR. Purified libraries were measured with a Qubit 3.0 fluorometer, size-checked on a Bioanalyzer 2100, and measured again with the KAPA Library Quantification kit. Every immunoSEQ 96-well plate was sequenced on a dedicated single-read 150-cycle Illumina NextSeq 550 flow cell. On the study's bioinformatics: Because the immunoSEQ output included only junctional sequences and no quality scores, the filtering could not be the same as the filtering used for full-length reads. Sequences were annotated with PyIR, a Python wrapper for IgBLAST v1.9, using IMGT germline references to assign V/J genes and CDR3. Reads with weak V/J assignments (E-value above 1e-6), missing CDR3, stop codons, out-of-frame junctions, or ambiguous translated residues were removed. V3J clonotypes were defined as sequences sharing an identical inferred V gene, J gene, and CDR3 amino acid sequence. To compute the percentage overlap between repertoires, the number of shared unique clonotypes was divided by the size of the smaller repertoire. Three approaches were used to assess repertoire richness: RTK rarefaction, the Chao1 estimator, and Recon v2.1 estimates of unobserved clonotypes. OLGA was used to compute generation probabilities for all TCRbeta clonotypes that the gDNA method yielded from several donors. The immuneACCESS repertoire file appears here via TCRdb, limited to in-frame rearrangements. These files lack a portion of the clones; in checked studies, under half of the deficit traces to unresolved V genes, and the cause of the others is not known. V and J calls and clone size are given by that table; D and trimming were obtained from the DNA. This sample comprises 2 million to 2.5 million clones, around 95% of them detected only once. Together, the top ten hold 0.13% of the sample.

Points on this clone: This receptor's antigen is unknown. There are no base qualities to consult, and no much larger clone falls within one base.

The sequence came from a man aged 18 to 29 in good health. This receptor chain uses TRBV5-4 and TRBJ2-5; 11 bases in the junction line up with TRBD2. The sample was naive CD4+ T cells sorted from blood. The cell subset or site label here, explained by the study, means: CD45RA+ positively selected. The DNA reads TGTGCCAGCAGGTCACCTAGCGGGGGGACGGAGACCCAGTACTTC. The encoded protein is CASRSPSGGTETQYF.